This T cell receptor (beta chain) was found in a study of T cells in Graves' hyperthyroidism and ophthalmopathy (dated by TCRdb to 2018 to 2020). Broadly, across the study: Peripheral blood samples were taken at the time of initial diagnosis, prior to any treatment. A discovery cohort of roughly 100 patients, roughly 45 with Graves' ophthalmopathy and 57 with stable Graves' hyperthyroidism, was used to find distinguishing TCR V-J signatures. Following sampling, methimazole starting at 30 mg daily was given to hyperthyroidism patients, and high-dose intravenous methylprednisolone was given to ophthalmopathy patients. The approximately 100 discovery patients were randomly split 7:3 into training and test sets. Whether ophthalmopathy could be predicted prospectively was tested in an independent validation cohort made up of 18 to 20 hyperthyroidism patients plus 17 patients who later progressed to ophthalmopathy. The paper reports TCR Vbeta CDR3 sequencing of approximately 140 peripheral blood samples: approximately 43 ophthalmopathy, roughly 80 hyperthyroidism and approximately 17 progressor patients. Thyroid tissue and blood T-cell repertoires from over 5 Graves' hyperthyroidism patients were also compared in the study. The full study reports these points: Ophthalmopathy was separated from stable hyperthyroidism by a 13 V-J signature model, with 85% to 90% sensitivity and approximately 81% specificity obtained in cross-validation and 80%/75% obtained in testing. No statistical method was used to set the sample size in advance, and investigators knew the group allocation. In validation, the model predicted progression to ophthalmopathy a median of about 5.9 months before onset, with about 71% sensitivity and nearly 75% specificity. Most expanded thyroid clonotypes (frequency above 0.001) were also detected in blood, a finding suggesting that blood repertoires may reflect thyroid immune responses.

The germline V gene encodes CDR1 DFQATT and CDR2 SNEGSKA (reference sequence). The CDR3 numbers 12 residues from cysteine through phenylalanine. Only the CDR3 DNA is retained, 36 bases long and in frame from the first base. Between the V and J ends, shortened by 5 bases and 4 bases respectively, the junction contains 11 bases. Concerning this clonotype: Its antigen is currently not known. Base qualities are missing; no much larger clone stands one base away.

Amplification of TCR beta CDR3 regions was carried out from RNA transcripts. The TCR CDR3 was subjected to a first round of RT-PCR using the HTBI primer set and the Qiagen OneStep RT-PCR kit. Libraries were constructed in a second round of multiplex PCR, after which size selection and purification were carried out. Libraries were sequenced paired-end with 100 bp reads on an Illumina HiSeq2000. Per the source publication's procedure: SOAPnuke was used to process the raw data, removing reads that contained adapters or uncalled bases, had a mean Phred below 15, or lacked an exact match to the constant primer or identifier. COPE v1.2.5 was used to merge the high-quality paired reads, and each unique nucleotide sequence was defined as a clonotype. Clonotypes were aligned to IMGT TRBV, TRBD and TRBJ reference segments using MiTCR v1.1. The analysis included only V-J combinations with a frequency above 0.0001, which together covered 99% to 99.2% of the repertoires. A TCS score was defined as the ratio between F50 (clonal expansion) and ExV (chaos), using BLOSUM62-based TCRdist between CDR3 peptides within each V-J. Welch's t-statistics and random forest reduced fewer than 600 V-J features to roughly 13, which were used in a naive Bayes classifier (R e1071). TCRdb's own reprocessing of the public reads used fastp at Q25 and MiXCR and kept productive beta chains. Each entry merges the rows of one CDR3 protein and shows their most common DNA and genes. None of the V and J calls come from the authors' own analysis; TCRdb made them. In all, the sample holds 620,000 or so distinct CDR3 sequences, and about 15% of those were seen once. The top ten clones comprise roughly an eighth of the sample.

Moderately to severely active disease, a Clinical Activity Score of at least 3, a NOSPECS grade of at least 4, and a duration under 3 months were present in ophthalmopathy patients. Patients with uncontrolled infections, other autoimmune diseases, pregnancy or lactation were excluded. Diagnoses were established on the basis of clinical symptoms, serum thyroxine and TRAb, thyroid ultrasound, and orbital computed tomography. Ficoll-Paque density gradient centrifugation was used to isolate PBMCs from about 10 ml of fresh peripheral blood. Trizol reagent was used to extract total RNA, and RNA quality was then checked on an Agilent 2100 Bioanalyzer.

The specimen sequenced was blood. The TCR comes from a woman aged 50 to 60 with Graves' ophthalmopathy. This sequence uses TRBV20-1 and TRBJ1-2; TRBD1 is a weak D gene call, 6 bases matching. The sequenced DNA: TGCAGTGCTGGACAGTCTACCTATGGCTACACCTTC. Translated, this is CSAGQSTYGYTF.